The 21 T cell receptor beta chains reported below all come from one sample, sequenced in a study of blood T cell repertoires in COVID-19. Clones were read by immunoSEQ multiplex PCR, and TCRdb kept only the in-frame ones, dropping some. The repertoire holds about 80,000 clones, with around 89% as singletons. Sequenced sample: peripheral blood. All receptors derive from a woman of 80 years or more with acute or convalescent COVID-19.

The chain links TRBV25-1 to TRBJ1-1, with a possible D match to TRBD1 (5 bases). Trimming cost V 3 bases and J 8 bases, with 22 bases left between them. The CDR3 extends over 16 amino acids. The germline gives CDR1 MGHDK, CDR2 SYGVNS. The CDR3 protein is CASSELWSGKASEAFF. Here the CDR3 DNA reads TGTGCCAGCAGTGAGTTATGGTCAGGGAAAGCGTCGGAAGCTTTCTTT.

The chain carries TRBV4-2 and TRBJ2-2, with D perhaps TRBD1 (5 bases). Trimming cost V 1 base and J 0 bases, with 12 bases left between them. This CDR3 contains 17 residues. Germline V gene lookup returns CDR1 LGHNA and CDR2 YNFKEQ. The CDR3 region is CASSQVPARANTGELFF. For the CDR3, the DNA is TGTGCCAGCAGCCAAGTTCCAGCCAGGGCGAACACCGGGGAGCTGTTTTTT.

This clone showed up just a few times. The chain employs TRBV3-1 (or the pseudogene TRBV3-2) and TRBJ2-7; possibly TRBD2 for D (5 bases). From germline, CDR1 is LGHDT and CDR2 YNNKEL (reference sequence). CDR3 length: 15 residues. Trimming took off 1 base at V and 4 bases at J, with 14 bases between the two ends. The CDR3 DNA follows: TGTGCCAGCAGCCAAGTCCTGGCGGGTTCGTACGAGCAGTACTTC. Translated, it gives CASSQVLAGSYEQYF.

The chain recombines TRBV5-6 with TRBJ2-4; 7 bases agree with TRBD1. The CDR3 extends over 12 amino acids. Per germline, CDR1 SGHDT and CDR2 YYEEEE. The V and J ends lost 2 bases and 15 bases, in that order; junction bases with no gene match: 8. The CDR3: CASSFGTAGGYF. For the CDR3, the DNA is TGTGCCAGCAGCTTTGGGACCGCAGGGGGGTACTTC.

The chain recombines TRBV5-6 with TRBJ1-2, with 8 nucleotides matching TRBD1. This CDR3 contains 14 residues. V was clipped by 0 bases and J by 6 bases; unmatched bases: 4. Germline V gene data show CDR1 as SGHDT and CDR2 as YYEEEE. For the CDR3, the DNA is TGTGCCAGCAGCTTGGGGACAGGGATCCATGGCTACACCTTC. Residues: CASSLGTGIHGYTF.

The chain uses TRBV6-1 and TRBJ1-5; D unresolved. CDR3 length: 16 residues. The V and J ends lost 3 bases and 0 bases respectively, with 12 bases between them. From germline, CDR1 is MNHNS and CDR2 SASEGT. CDR3 nucleotides: TGTGCCAGCAGTGATTCCAGGTTTAATAGCAATCAGCCCCAGCATTTT. Translating it yields CASSDSRFNSNQPQHF.

The V gene is TRBV24-1, the J gene TRBJ2-3, with 8 bases identical to TRBD2. The J segment lost 0 bases and the V segment lost 4 bases, leaving 11 bases of the junction unmatched. The CDR3 length is 18 residues. Germline V gene lookup returns CDR1 KGHDR and CDR2 SFDVKD. The CDR3 DNA is TGTGCCACCAGTGACTCCTCCATAGCGGGACCTAGCACAGATACGCAGTATTTT. Its protein is CATSDSSIAGPSTDTQYF.

Many counts were recorded for this clone. The chain recombines TRBV10-2 with TRBJ1-2; 8 nucleotides align to TRBD1. Per germline, CDR1 WSHSY and CDR2 SAAADI. Losses at the gene ends were 10 bases for V and 2 bases for J; bases not matched to a gene: 6. This CDR3 comprises 13 residues. CDR3 coding DNA: TGCGCCACCGCGGGACAGGCCAACTATGGCTACACCTTC. This encodes CATAGQANYGYTF.

The chain links TRBV9 to TRBJ2-2, with D possibly matching TRBD2 (6 bases). CDR1 is SGDLS and CDR2 is YYNGEE in the germline V gene. The CDR3 spans 15 residues. V was shortened by 1 base and J by 4 bases, with 11 bases between the two germline ends. CDR3: CASSVTGEGTGELFF. CDR3 DNA: TGTGCCAGCAGCGTAACGGGAGAGGGCACCGGGGAGCTGTTTTTT.

The chain couples TRBV18 to TRBJ2-7; 7 nucleotides line up with TRBD1. From germline, CDR1 is KGHSH and CDR2 LQKENI. The CDR3 contains 14 residues. V lost 5 bases, J lost 2 bases, and 6 bases stayed unmatched. The CDR3 DNA reads TGTGCCAGCTCAGCCCGGGACAGAGCCTACGAGCAGTACTTC. Translation gives CASSARDRAYEQYF.

This chain links TRBV19 with TRBJ1-4; 7 positions match TRBD1. The CDR3 contains 15 residues. Germline CDR1 is LNHDA and CDR2 is SQIVND (reference sequence). With 5 bases clipped from V and 1 base from J, the junction kept 4 bases outside the gene matches. CDR3 nucleotides: TGTGCCAGTAGTCTTAGACAGGGAACTAATGAAAAACTGTTTTTT. It translates to CASSLRQGTNEKLFF.

The gene calls are TRBV27 and TRBJ2-7; 9 nucleotides match TRBD1. The CDR3 is 15 amino acids. Germline V lookup: CDR1 MNHEY, CDR2 SMNVEV (reference sequence). V trimming: 3 bases; J trimming: 1 base; junction bases outside the gene matches: 4. The CDR3 bases are TGTGCCAGCAGTTTTTTGACAGGGGGTTCCTACGAGCAGTACTTC. Protein product: CASSFLTGGSYEQYF.

The chain employs TRBV5-1 and TRBJ1-1; possibly TRBD1 for D (6 bases). Trimming stripped 7 bases from V and 3 bases from J, with 16 bases between. Germline V gene lookup returns CDR1 SGHRS and CDR2 YFSETQ. The CDR3 is 14 residues long. The CDR3 DNA reads as TGCGCCAGCTCTCTTGGGGGGGCGGACACTGAAGCTTTCTTT. It translates to CASSLGGADTEAFF.

The chain employs TRBV25-1 and TRBJ2-3; no definite D call. V lost 2 bases and J 2 bases, leaving 8 bases between the germline ends. The V gene's germline CDR1 is MGHDK and CDR2 SYGVNS. CDR3 length: 14 residues. Here the CDR3 DNA reads TGTGCCAGCAGTGAAGGCACCTCCACAGATACGCAGTATTTT. Translated: CASSEGTSTDTQYF.

The J gene is TRBJ2-7, the V gene TRBV24-1, with 7 bases that match TRBD1. The CDR3 is 19 residues long. V was clipped by 1 base and J by 3 bases; unmatched bases: 17. Germline V gene lookup returns CDR1 KGHDR and CDR2 SFDVKD. CDR3 DNA sequence: TGTGCCACCAGTGATTTTGGGGCAGGGGGACCTCTCAAAAACTACGAGCAGTACTTC. Encoded protein: CATSDFGAGGPLKNYEQYF.

This clone was seen more than once but under ten times. V usage is TRBV5-6 and J usage is TRBJ2-3, with 8 bases lining up with TRBD2. The junction had 5 bases not matched to a gene; V was cut back by 2 bases and J by 3 bases. CDR1 and CDR2 (germline): SGHDT, YYEEEE. CDR3 length: 15 amino acids. The CDR3 loop is CASSFGIAGTDTQYF. The CDR3 nucleotides read TGTGCCAGCAGCTTTGGAATAGCGGGAACAGATACGCAGTATTTT.

This chain joins TRBV25-1 and TRBJ2-7, with 7 nucleotides matching TRBD1. V shed 4 bases, J shed 0 bases, and the junction held 6 bases outside the gene matches. The CDR3 consists of 15 residues. CDR1 and CDR2 from the germline V gene are MGHDK and SYGVNS. The CDR3 DNA sequence: TGTGCCAGCAGTGCCCGGGACAGAAGCTCCTACGAGCAGTACTTC. Protein sequence: CASSARDRSSYEQYF.

The chain is built from TRBV11-1 and TRBJ1-2; a weak D match, TRBD1 (5 bases). This CDR3 is built from 13 residues. Germline CDR1 SGHAT, CDR2 FQDESV (reference sequence). Trimming pared 3 bases from V and 6 bases from J, leaving 11 bases between. Written as DNA, the CDR3 is TGTGCCAGCAGCTTGGGACCGGGGGATGGCTACACCTTC. This translates into CASSLGPGDGYTF.

The chain has TRBV19 and TRBJ2-2, with a possible D match to TRBD2 (6 bases). This CDR3 region has 14 residues. Germline CDR1 is LNHDA and CDR2 is SQIVND (reference sequence). Trimming pared 7 bases from V and 5 bases from J, leaving 14 bases between. The chain's CDR3 is CASTSGLDTGELFF. The CDR3 region has the DNA TGTGCCAGTACCTCGGGACTGGATACCGGGGAGCTGTTTTTT. The entire variable domain, with the rest obtained from reference TRBV19 and TRBJ2-2, is as follows: DGGITQSPKYLFRKEGQNVTLSCEQNLNHDAMYWYRQDPGQGLRLIYYSQIVNDFQKGDIAEGYSVSREKKESFPLTVTSAQKNPTAFYLCASTSGLDTGELFFGEGSRLTVL.

The rearrangement links TRBV6-5 to TRBJ2-1, with no clear D. This CDR3 is built from 14 residues. Germline-derived CDR1 and CDR2 are MNHEY and SVGAGI. The V end lost 2 bases, the J end lost 1 base, and 6 bases lay between the germline ends. The CDR3 loop reads CASSYTASYNEQFF. The CDR3, as DNA: TGTGCCAGCAGTTACACAGCTTCCTACAATGAGCAGTTCTTC.

This sequence joins TRBV27 and TRBJ1-2, with 10 bases lining up with TRBD1. CDR3 size: 13 residues. Trimming at V came to 5 bases and at J to 5 bases, leaving 2 bases not matched to a gene. Germline V gene lookup returns CDR1 MNHEY and CDR2 SMNVEV (reference sequence). CDR3 DNA: TGTGCCAGCAGTCCGGGACAGGGGTATGGCTACACCTTC. Protein: CASSPGQGYGYTF.